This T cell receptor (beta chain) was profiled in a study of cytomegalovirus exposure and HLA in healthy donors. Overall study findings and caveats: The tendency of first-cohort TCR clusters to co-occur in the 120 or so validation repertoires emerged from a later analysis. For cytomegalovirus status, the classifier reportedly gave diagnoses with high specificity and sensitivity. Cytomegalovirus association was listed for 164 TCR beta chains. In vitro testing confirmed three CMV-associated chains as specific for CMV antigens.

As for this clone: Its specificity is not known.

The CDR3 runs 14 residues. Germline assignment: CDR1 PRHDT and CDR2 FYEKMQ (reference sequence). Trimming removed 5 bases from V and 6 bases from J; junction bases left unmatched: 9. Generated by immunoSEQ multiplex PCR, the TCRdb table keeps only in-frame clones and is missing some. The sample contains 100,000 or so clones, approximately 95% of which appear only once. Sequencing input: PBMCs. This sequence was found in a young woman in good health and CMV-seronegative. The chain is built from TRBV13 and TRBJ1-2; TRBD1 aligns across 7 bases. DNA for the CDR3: TGTGCCAGCAGCACCCTTTGGACAGGCGATGGCTACACCTTC. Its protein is CASSTLWTGDGYTF.